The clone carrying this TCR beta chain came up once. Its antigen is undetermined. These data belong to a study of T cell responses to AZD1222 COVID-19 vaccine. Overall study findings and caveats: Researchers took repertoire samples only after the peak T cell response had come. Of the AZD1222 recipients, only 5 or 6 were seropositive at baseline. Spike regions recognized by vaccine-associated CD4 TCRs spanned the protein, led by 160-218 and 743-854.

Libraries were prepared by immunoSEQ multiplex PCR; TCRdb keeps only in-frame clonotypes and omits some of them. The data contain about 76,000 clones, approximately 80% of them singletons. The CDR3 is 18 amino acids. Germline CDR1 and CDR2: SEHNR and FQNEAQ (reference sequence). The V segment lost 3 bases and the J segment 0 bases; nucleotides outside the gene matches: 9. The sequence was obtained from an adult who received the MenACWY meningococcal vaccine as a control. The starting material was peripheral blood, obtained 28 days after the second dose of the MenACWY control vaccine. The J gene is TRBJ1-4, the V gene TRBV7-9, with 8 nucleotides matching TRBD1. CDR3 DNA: TGTGCCAGCAGCTTGGGCGGGACAGGCGTTGCAACTAATGAAAAACTGTTTTTT. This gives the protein CASSLGGTGVATNEKLFF.